The text below deals with one T cell receptor (beta chain). Clones were read by immunoSEQ multiplex PCR, and TCRdb kept only the in-frame ones, dropping some. Of roughly 200,000 clones listed, 75% to 90% are singletons. Trimming took 6 bases from V and 1 from J; bases not matched to a gene: 10. Germline V gene lookup returns CDR1 KGHSH and CDR2 LQKENI. This CDR3 region has 17 residues. This entry is derived from a study of blood T cell repertoires in COVID-19. Study-wide context: From T cells, B-cell-depleted T cells, or PBMCs came the material, which was cDNA or gDNA.

Sequencing was done on a sample of peripheral blood. This clonotype originated in a woman older than 75 with COVID-19, enrolled during active disease. J is TRBJ1-1 and V is TRBV18, with 11 bases that match TRBD1. The CDR3 region has the DNA TGTGCCAGCTCCCCCCAGGACAGGGGGCTCTCGAACACTGAAGCTTTCTTT. It yields the protein CASSPQDRGLSNTEAFF.